This entry concerns a single TCR beta chain. Its antigen remains unidentified. Oncomine TCR Beta short-read sequencing was applied to DNA from cultured CD4+ T cells. CD4+ T cells were cultured, and genomic DNA was extracted from them. TCRdb processed the PCR reads anew with MiXCR; each CDR3 protein has one entry. The table lists thousands of distinct CDR3 sequences, roughly 27% of them singletons, with about 11% in the top ten. This specimen belongs to a study of vaccination and CD4 T cells after COVID-19. Overall study context: The authors gave control cultures a CEFX pool, an HIV-1 Nef pool, or no peptide.

Sample treatment: approximately nine-day PBMC culture with coronavirus spike peptide pools or control peptides (ViraFEST assay). Harvesting of the unexposed donor's CD4+ T cells predated the COVID-19 pandemic (2011-2018). Following expansion of antigen-specific T cells with peptide pools, ViraFEST then sequenced TCRs. Following culture for about ten days, CD4+ T cells were isolated by negative selection. The TCR was taken from a human donor in good health. The sequencing sample was made of CD4+ T cells from blood, cultured in vitro.

CDR3 loop: CASSLDGGPYEQYF. As DNA, the CDR3 is TGTGCCAGCAGCTTAGATGGCGGTCCCTACGAGCAGTACTTC. The chain couples TRBV11-2 to TRBJ2-7; D is undetermined. V was pared by 0 bases and J by 2 bases, with 8 bases between. Germline V gene sequence: CDR1 SGHAT, CDR2 FQNNGV. This CDR3 comprises 14 residues.